This TCR beta chain came from a study of T cell clones after liver transplantation. Whole-study context: Without induction therapy, subjects received standard immunosuppression until 12-24 months post-transplant. Study results and caveats: Small, mixed patient groups and varying post-transplant times limit these conclusions. Compared with third party-reactive sequences, donor-reactive ones declined more, independent of withdrawal success.

Sequencing of dividing CFSE-low cells from the MLR defined alloreactive TCRbeta sequences. Pre-transplant recipient cells responded to graft donor PBMCs, splenocytes, lymph-node cells, or third-party PBMCs. Here immunoSEQ multiplex PCR was the method, and the copy in TCRdb shows in-frame clones only, minus some. The sample shows thousands of clones, approximately 33% of them seen only once. Comment on this clone: Its antigen is undetermined.

The CDR3 is 13 amino acids. Trimming pared 5 bases from V and 3 bases from J, leaving 11 bases between. Germline CDR1 reads SGHVS; CDR2 reads FNYEAQ. The receptor was derived from a human patient who received a liver transplant. Some T cells may be transferred from the graft donor. The V and J genes are TRBV7-6 and TRBJ2-7; D is perhaps TRBD1 or TRBD2 (5 bases each). Specimen: CD8+ T cells from cultured PBMCs. The CDR3 spells CASSLGPNYEQYF. The CDR3 DNA is TGTGCCAGCAGCCTGGGACCAAACTACGAGCAGTACTTC.